This T cell receptor beta chain comes out of a study of blood T cell repertoires in COVID-19. Study summary: Italy, Spain and the United States were the sources of the convalescent and acute COVID-19 samples. Sources were T cells, B-cell-depleted T cells, or PBMCs; the material itself was cDNA or gDNA.

Germline V gives CDR1 SNHLY, CDR2 FYNNEI. V was shortened by 1 base and J by 3 bases, with 7 bases between the two germline ends. The CDR3 extends over 14 amino acids. Authors' methods: Amplification from reference gene primers served as the basis for estimated nucleated cell counts. The assay was immunoSEQ multiplex PCR, and TCRdb's table has in-frame clones only and misses some. V, J and clone size derive from that table, while D and trimming were established from the DNA sequence. The sample records 360,000 or so clones, around 90% being singletons. Sequenced material: peripheral blood. This receptor was taken from a man aged 18 to 29 with active or convalescent COVID-19. The rearrangement uses TRBV2 and TRBJ1-3; no clear D gene. CDR3 amino acids: CASSEETVGNTIYF. In nucleotides, the CDR3 is TGTGCCAGCAGTGAAGAGACTGTTGGAAACACCATATATTTT.